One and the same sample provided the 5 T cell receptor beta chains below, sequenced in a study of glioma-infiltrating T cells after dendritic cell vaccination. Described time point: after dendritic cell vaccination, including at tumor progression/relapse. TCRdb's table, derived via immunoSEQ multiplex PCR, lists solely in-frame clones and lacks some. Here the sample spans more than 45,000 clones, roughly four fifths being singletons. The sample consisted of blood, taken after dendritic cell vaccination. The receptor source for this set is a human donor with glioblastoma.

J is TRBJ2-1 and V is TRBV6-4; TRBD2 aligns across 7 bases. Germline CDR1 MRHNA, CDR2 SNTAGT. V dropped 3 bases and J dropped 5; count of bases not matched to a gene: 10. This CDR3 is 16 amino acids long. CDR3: CASSEKRGYTNNEQFF. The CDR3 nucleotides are TGTGCCAGCAGTGAGAAGCGGGGTTACACCAACAATGAGCAGTTCTTC.

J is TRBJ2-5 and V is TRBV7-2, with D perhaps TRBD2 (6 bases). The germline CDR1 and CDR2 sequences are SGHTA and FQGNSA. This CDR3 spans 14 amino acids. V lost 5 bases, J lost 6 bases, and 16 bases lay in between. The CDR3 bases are TGTGCCAGCAGCCCCGGGACTCTTGGGAAGACCCAGTACTTC. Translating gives CASSPGTLGKTQYF.

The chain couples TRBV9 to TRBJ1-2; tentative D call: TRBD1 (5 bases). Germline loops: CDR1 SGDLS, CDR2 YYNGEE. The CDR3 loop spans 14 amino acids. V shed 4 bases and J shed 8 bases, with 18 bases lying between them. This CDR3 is CASSPGSAGGGYTF. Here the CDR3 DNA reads TGTGCCAGCAGCCCCGGGAGTGCCGGGGGAGGCTACACCTTC. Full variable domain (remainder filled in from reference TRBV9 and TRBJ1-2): DSGVTQTPKHLITATGQRVTLRCSPRSGDLSVYWYQQSLDQGLQFLIQYYNGEERAKGNILERFSAQQFPDLHSELNLSSLELGDSALYFCASSPGSAGGGYTFGSGTRLTVV.

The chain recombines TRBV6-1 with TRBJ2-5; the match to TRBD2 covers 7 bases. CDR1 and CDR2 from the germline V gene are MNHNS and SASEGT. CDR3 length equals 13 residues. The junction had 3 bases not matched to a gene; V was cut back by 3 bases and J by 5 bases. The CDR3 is CASSDLGGETQYF. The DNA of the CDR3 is TGTGCCAGCAGTGACTTGGGGGGGGAGACCCAGTACTTC.

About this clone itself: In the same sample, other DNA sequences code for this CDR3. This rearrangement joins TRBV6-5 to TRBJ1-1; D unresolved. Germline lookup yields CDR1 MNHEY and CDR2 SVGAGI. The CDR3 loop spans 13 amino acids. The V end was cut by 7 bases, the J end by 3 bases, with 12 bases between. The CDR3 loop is CASKRGRDTEAFF. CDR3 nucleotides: TGTGCCAGCAAGCGGGGTAGGGACACTGAAGCTTTCTTT.